The clone carrying this T cell receptor (beta chain) was picked up a small number of times. In the source study's methods: Counts of nucleated cells, estimated from reference gene primer amplification, were obtained. Only in-frame clones appear in the TCRdb table, and some are missing; sequencing was by immunoSEQ multiplex PCR. The V and J calls and clone size are taken from that table; D and trimming were inferred from the DNA. Of over 130,000 clones listed, about 90% are singletons. This entry is derived from a study of blood T cell repertoires in COVID-19. Across the whole study: Acute and convalescent COVID-19 samples came from the United States, Italy and Spain. T cells, B-cell-depleted T cells, or PBMCs supplied cDNA or gDNA.

The CDR3 is 13 amino acids. The V gene end was trimmed by 7 bases and the J gene end by 5 bases; junction bases not matched to a gene: 5. The V gene's germline CDR1 is SQVTM and CDR2 ANQGSEA. Sequences were obtained from peripheral blood. The sequence derives from a man aged 55-75 years with active or convalescent COVID-19. The chain employs TRBV29-1 and TRBJ1-4; TRBD1 matches 9 bases. The chain's CDR3 is CSGMGQGNEKLFF. CDR3 sequence (DNA): TGCAGCGGGATGGGACAGGGAAATGAAAAACTGTTTTTT.